The 24 T cell receptor beta chains below were found in one sample sequenced in a study of regulatory and conventional T cells in RAG deficiency. Genomic DNA came from blood conventional CD4+ T cells gated CD25-low CD127-high. TCRdb's copy holds only in-frame clones and misses some; the assay was immunoSEQ multiplex PCR. The sample contains around 23,000 clones, approximately 93% of which appear only once. The same specimen was also included in a second study, on regulatory T cells. This second study notes: Primers: 52 TRBV forward and 13 TRBJ reverse.

The specimen was CD4+ T cells sorted from blood. Receptor source: a human donor in good health.

This chain joins TRBV28 and TRBJ1-1; D may be TRBD1 (5 bases). This CDR3 region has 11 residues. The V gene's germline CDR1 is MDHEN and CDR2 SYDVKM. Trimming cost V 11 bases and J 5 bases, with 12 bases left between them. CDR3 residues: CAGGGWTEAFF. DNA for the CDR3: TGTGCCGGGGGGGGTTGGACTGAAGCTTTCTTT. The full variable domain, its missing parts supplied by reference TRBV28 and TRBJ1-1, is DVKVTQSSRYLVKRTGEKVFLECVQDMDHENMFWYRQDPGLGLRLIYFSYDVKMKEKGDIPEGYSVSREKKERFSLILESASTNQTSMYLCAGGGWTEAFFGQGTRLTVV.

This chain links TRBV7-9 with TRBJ1-2; 10 bases match TRBD1. The V gene's germline CDR1 is SEHNR and CDR2 FQNEAQ (reference sequence). The CDR3 loop spans 17 amino acids. J lost 3 bases, V lost 4 bases, and 11 bases had no gene match. The chain's CDR3 is CASSSPGQGSLHYGYTF. The CDR3, as DNA: TGTGCCAGCAGCTCTCCGGGACAGGGGTCCCTCCACTATGGCTACACCTTC.

This sequence joins TRBV21-1 and TRBJ1-5. TRBV21-1 is noted as a pseudogene. This CDR3 region has 16 residues. The CDR3: CASTAWGACWNQPQHF. The CDR3 DNA follows: TGTGCCAGCACAGCATGGGGGGCGTGTTGGAATCAGCCCCAGCATTTT.

CDR3 loop: CASSLDAGVRETQYF. CDR3 in DNA: TGTGCCAGCAGCTTAGATGCGGGAGTGCGGGAGACCCAGTACTTC. J is TRBJ2-5 and V is TRBV7-8; 7 nucleotides align to TRBD2. The CDR3 totals 15 residues. V was pared by 1 base and J by 5 bases, with 7 bases of the junction left unmatched. Germline V lookup: CDR1 SGHVS, CDR2 FQNEAQ. Full variable domain (missing parts from reference TRBV7-8 and TRBJ2-5): GAGVSQSPRYKVAKRGQDVALRCDPISGHVSLFWYQQALGQGPEFLTYFQNEAQLDKSGLPSDRFFAERPEGSVSTLKIQRTQQEDSAVYLCASSLDAGVRETQYFGPGTRLLVL.

The chain is built from TRBV6-5 and TRBJ2-2; no firm D call. The germline gives CDR1 MNHEY, CDR2 SVGAGI. There are 15 residues in the CDR3. V lost 7 bases, J lost 1 base, and 13 bases lay in between. CDR3 bases: TGTGCCAGCAACCACCGGGCCCGGAACACCGGGGAGCTGTTTTTT. It codes for CASNHRARNTGELFF.

This rearrangement joins TRBV7-6 to TRBJ2-7; unclear D gene. The V and J ends lost 4 bases and 7 bases respectively, with 14 bases between them. CDR3 length equals 13 residues. Germline V gives CDR1 SGHVS, CDR2 FNYEAQ. The chain's CDR3 is CASSSRESGEQYF. For the CDR3, the DNA is TGTGCCAGCAGCTCCCGCGAGTCAGGAGAGCAGTACTTC.

V gene TRBV5-1 combines with J gene TRBJ2-3; D is perhaps TRBD1 (5 bases). Germline-derived CDR1 and CDR2 are SGHRS and YFSETQ. The V gene lost 3 bases and the J gene lost 4 bases, with 12 bases spanning the gap. This CDR3 is built from 14 residues. CDR3 protein: CASSSGNQADTQYF. DNA of the CDR3: TGCGCCAGCAGCTCAGGGAATCAAGCAGATACGCAGTATTTT.

CDR3 residues: CASSVYTGLYNEQFF. As DNA, the CDR3 is TGTGCCAGCAGCGTATACACAGGGCTCTACAATGAGCAGTTCTTC. The chain couples TRBV9 to TRBJ2-1; the D gene is possibly TRBD1 (6 bases). V was trimmed by 1 base and J by 3 bases, leaving 11 bases between them. Germline-derived CDR1 and CDR2 are SGDLS and YYNGEE. This CDR3 region has 15 residues.

The rearrangement joins TRBV7-9 to TRBJ1-2; D unresolved. The CDR3 is made up of 15 amino acids. Germline CDR1 SEHNR, CDR2 FQNEAQ (reference sequence). Trimming pared 4 bases from V and 5 bases from J, leaving 17 bases between. Here the CDR3 reads CASSSPSVRTYGYTF. Here the CDR3 DNA reads TGTGCCAGCAGCTCGCCGTCGGTCAGGACGTATGGCTACACCTTC.

J is TRBJ1-3 and V is TRBV5-5, with D possibly TRBD1 on 6 matching bases. The CDR3 loop spans 17 amino acids. Trimming removed 1 base at V and 2 bases at J, with 16 bases between. CDR1 and CDR2 from the germline V gene are SGHKS and YYEKEE (reference sequence). The CDR3 protein is CASSLSRFGGPGNTIYF. The CDR3 DNA is TGTGCCAGCAGCTTGTCCCGATTCGGGGGCCCTGGAAACACCATATATTTT.

The sample holds one count of this clone. This chain links TRBV4-1 with TRBJ1-1, with D uncertain. V dropped 0 bases and J dropped 9 bases, with 17 bases sitting between them. Germline lookup yields CDR1 MGHRA and CDR2 YSYEKL. The CDR3 length is 15 residues. CDR3 amino acids: CASSQEAAGLQKAFF. For the CDR3, the DNA is TGCGCCAGCAGCCAAGAGGCCGCTGGACTTCAAAAAGCTTTCTTT.

The chain links TRBV30 to TRBJ2-5; perhaps TRBD1 as D (10 bases). V lost 4 bases and J lost 11, with 23 bases in between. In germline, CDR1 is GTSNPN, CDR2 SVGIG (reference sequence). The CDR3 sequence is 14 residues long. The CDR3 nucleotides are TGTGCCTGGACCAGACAGGGGGCGGGGGGGGAGCAGTACTTC. Protein: CAWTRQGAGGEQYF. The whole variable domain, filled in from reference TRBV30 and TRBJ2-5, reads SQTIHQWPATLVQPVGSPLSLECTVEGTSNPNLYWYRQAAGRGLQLLFYSVGIGQISSEVPQNLSASRPQDRQFILSSKKLLLSDSGFYLCAWTRQGAGGEQYFGPGTRLLVL.

V and J are TRBV11-2 and TRBJ2-1, with unresolved D. V was pared by 5 bases and J by 0 bases, with 11 bases between. The CDR3 totals 15 residues. CDR1 is SGHAT, CDR2 FQNNGV, per germline. The CDR3 DNA follows: TGTGCCAGCAGCCCCATCTCCCACTCCTACAATGAGCAGTTCTTC. Translating it yields CASSPISHSYNEQFF.

This clone was observed a single time. This chain links TRBV5-1 with TRBJ2-7, with TRBD1 identical over 7 bases. CDR3 length: 16 amino acids. V was clipped by 4 bases and J by 5 bases; unmatched bases: 15. CDR1 is SGHRS and CDR2 is YFSETQ in the germline V gene. The CDR3 region is CASSPGQTPSSDEQYF. The CDR3 region has the DNA TGCGCCAGCAGCCCGGGACAGACCCCCTCGTCGGACGAGCAGTACTTC.

The chain employs TRBV5-1 and TRBJ2-1, with TRBD1 as a possible D gene (6 bases). This CDR3 region has 15 residues. Trimming shortened V by 4 bases and J by 3 bases, and 14 bases separated the two germline ends. Germline assignment: CDR1 SGHRS and CDR2 YFSETQ. In DNA, the CDR3 is TGCGCCAGCAGCCTCGAAGACAGGAACTACAATGAGCAGTTCTTC. This gives the protein CASSLEDRNYNEQFF.

The chain uses TRBV19 and TRBJ2-1, with a possible D match to TRBD2 (5 bases). This CDR3 is 13 amino acids long. In germline, CDR1 is LNHDA, CDR2 SQIVND (reference sequence). Trimming removed 3 bases from V and 8 bases from J, with 11 bases in between. The CDR3 DNA reads as TGTGCCAGTAGTATTCCCGCGGGCCATGAGCAGTTCTTC. Translation: CASSIPAGHEQFF. The full variable domain, in which reference TRBV19 and TRBJ2-1 provide the parts outside the CDR3, is DGGITQSPKYLFRKEGQNVTLSCEQNLNHDAMYWYRQDPGQGLRLIYYSQIVNDFQKGDIAEGYSVSREKKESFPLTVTSAQKNPTAFYLCASSIPAGHEQFFGPGTRLTVL.

CDR3 residues: CASKTVVSDTEAFF. The CDR3 nucleotides are TGTGCCAGTAAGACGGTGGTCAGTGACACTGAAGCTTTCTTT. This chain joins TRBV19 and TRBJ1-1; D is ambiguous. The CDR3 runs to 14 residues. CDR1 and CDR2 (germline): LNHDA, SQIVND (reference sequence). V dropped 7 bases and J dropped 3 bases, with 15 bases sitting between them. The full variable domain, in which reference TRBV19 and TRBJ1-1 provide the parts outside the CDR3, is DGGITQSPKYLFRKEGQNVTLSCEQNLNHDAMYWYRQDPGQGLRLIYYSQIVNDFQKGDIAEGYSVSREKKESFPLTVTSAQKNPTAFYLCASKTVVSDTEAFFGQGTRLTVV.

The gene calls are TRBV19 and TRBJ2-1, with 10 bases lining up with TRBD2. CDR3 size: 15 residues. V was clipped by 4 bases and J by 7 bases; unmatched bases: 7. Germline V gene data show CDR1 as LNHDA and CDR2 as SQIVND (reference sequence). The CDR3 nucleotides read TGTGCCAGTAGTACCCTAGCGGGGGTCGGGAATGAGCAGTTCTTC. It specifies CASSTLAGVGNEQFF.

The chain carries TRBV11-3 and TRBJ2-3; D is perhaps TRBD1 (5 bases). Germline assignment: CDR1 SGHNT and CDR2 YENEEA. This CDR3 has 13 amino acids. Trimming took 1 base from V and 4 from J, leaving 6 bases between them. The CDR3 here is CASSLAQADTQYF. The CDR3 nucleotides are TGTGCCAGCAGCTTAGCACAGGCAGATACGCAGTATTTT.

This clone was detected only once. The V call is TRBV19, the J call TRBJ2-2, with D maybe TRBD1 (5 bases). Between the trimmed V and J ends, which lost 6 bases and 4 bases, there was a span of 15 bases. The CDR3 consists of 15 residues. Germline V CDR1 and CDR2: LNHDA, SQIVND (reference sequence). The CDR3 loop is CASRVRGDSTGELFF. The CDR3 DNA sequence: TGTGCCAGTAGAGTAAGGGGCGACAGCACCGGGGAGCTGTTTTTT.

The V call is TRBV18, the J call TRBJ1-5; no definite D call. Germline lookup yields CDR1 KGHSH and CDR2 LQKENI. The CDR3 extends over 14 amino acids. Between the trimmed V and J ends, which lost 4 bases and 0 bases, there was a span of 7 bases. The CDR3 region is CASSLGDSNQPQHF. In DNA, the CDR3 is TGTGCCAGCTCACTCGGGGATAGCAATCAGCCCCAGCATTTT.

This clone was counted a few times. The DNA of the CDR3 is TGTGCCAGCAGCTTGATCTCTGGGGCCAACGTCCTGACTTTC. Protein sequence: CASSLISGANVLTF. This chain uses TRBV5-6 with TRBJ2-6; D unresolved. V was trimmed by 1 base and J by 0 bases, leaving 2 bases between them. The germline V gene encodes CDR1 SGHDT and CDR2 YYEEEE. The CDR3 consists of 14 residues.

The chain has TRBV7-9 and TRBJ1-5; D gene ambiguous. Germline values: CDR1 SEHNR, CDR2 FQNEAQ (reference sequence). The CDR3 runs to 13 residues. V shed 5 bases and J shed 6 bases, with 11 bases lying between them. CDR3: CASSQAGGQPQHF. The CDR3 DNA reads as TGTGCCAGCAGCCAGGCAGGCGGTCAGCCCCAGCATTTT.

The CDR3: CASSLAPGSSYEQYF. The CDR3 region has the DNA TGCGCCAGCAGCTTGGCCCCGGGGAGCTCCTACGAGCAGTACTTC. This chain links TRBV5-1 with TRBJ2-7, with TRBD2 as a possible D gene (5 bases). This CDR3 is 15 amino acids long. Trimming left V 0 bases short and J 0 bases short, with 10 bases between. CDR1 SGHRS and CDR2 YFSETQ come from the germline V gene.